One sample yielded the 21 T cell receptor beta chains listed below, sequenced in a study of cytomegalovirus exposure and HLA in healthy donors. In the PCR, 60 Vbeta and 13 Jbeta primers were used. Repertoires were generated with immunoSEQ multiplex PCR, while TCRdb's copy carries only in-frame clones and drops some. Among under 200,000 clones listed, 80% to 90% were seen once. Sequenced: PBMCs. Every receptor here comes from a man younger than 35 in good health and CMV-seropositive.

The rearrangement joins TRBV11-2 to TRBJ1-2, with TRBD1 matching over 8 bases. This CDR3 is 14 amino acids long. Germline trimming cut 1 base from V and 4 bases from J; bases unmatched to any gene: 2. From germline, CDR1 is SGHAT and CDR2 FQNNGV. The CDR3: CASSLGTGFYGYTF. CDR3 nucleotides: TGTGCCAGCAGCTTAGGGACAGGGTTCTATGGCTACACCTTC.

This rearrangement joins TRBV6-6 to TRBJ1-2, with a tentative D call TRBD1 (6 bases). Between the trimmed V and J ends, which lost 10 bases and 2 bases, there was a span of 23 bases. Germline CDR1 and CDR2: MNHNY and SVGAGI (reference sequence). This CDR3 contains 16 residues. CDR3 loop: CAINRGGAVENYGYTF. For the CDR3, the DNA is TGTGCCATCAACAGAGGGGGGGCGGTTGAAAACTATGGCTACACCTTC.

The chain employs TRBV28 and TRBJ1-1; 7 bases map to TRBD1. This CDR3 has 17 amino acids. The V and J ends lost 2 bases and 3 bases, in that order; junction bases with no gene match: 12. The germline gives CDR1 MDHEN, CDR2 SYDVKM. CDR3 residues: CASSLSVGGSGDTEAFF. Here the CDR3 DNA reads TGTGCCAGCAGTTTAAGTGTAGGGGGCTCGGGGGACACTGAAGCTTTCTTT.

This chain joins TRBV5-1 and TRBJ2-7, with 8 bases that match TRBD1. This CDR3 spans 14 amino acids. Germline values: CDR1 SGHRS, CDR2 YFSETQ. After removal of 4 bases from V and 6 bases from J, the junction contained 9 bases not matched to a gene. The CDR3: CASSLDRVVAEQYF. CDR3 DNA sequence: TGCGCCAGCAGCCTGGACAGGGTAGTAGCCGAGCAGTACTTC.

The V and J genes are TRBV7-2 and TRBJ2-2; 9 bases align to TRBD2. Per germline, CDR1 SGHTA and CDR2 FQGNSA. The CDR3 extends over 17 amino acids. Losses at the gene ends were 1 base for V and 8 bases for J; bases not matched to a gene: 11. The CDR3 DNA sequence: TGTGCCAGCAGCTTAGGGTCCTCCACTAGCGGGCAGGGGGAGCTGTTTTTT. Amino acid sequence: CASSLGSSTSGQGELFF.

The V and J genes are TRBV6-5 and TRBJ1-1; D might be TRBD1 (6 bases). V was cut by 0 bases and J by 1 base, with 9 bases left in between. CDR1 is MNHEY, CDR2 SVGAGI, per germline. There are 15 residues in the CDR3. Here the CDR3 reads CASSYSGQSNTEAFF. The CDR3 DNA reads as TGTGCCAGCAGTTACTCGGGACAATCGAACACTGAAGCTTTCTTT.

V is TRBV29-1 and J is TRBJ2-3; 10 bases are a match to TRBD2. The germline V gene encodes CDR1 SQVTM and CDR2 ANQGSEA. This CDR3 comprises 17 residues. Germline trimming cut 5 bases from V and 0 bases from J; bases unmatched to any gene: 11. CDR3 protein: CSVPGGTSAPSTDTQYF. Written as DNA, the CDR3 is TGCAGCGTTCCGGGAGGGACTAGCGCCCCTAGCACAGATACGCAGTATTTT.

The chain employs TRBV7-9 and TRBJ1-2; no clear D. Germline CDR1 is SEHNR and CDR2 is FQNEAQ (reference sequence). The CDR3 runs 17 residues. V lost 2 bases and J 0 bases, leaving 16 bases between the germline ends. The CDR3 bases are TGTGCCAGCAGCTTATTTGGCAGAATCGTCCCTAACTATGGCTACACCTTC. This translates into CASSLFGRIVPNYGYTF.

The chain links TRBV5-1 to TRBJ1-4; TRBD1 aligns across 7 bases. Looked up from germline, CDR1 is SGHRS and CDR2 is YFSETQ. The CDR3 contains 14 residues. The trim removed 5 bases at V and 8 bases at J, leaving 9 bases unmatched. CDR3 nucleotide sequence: TGCGCCAGCAGGGCTGACACAGGGGAGGAAAAACTGTTTTTT. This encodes CASRADTGEEKLFF.

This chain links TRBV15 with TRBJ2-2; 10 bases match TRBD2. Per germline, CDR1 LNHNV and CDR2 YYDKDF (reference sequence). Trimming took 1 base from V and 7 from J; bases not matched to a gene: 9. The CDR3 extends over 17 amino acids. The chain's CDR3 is CATSRALSGGAVGELFF. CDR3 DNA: TGTGCCACCAGCAGAGCCCTCAGCGGGGGGGCCGTCGGGGAGCTGTTTTTT.

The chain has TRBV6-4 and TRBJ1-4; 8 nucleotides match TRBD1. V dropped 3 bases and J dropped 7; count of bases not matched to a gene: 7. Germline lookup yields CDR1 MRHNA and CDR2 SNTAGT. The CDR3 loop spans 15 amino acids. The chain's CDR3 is CASSEGGTGSEKLFF. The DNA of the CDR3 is TGTGCCAGCAGTGAGGGTGGGACAGGATCTGAAAAACTGTTTTTT.

CDR3 sequence: CASSEHGGGETQYF. The CDR3 coding sequence is TGTGCCAGCAGTGAACATGGGGGAGGAGAGACCCAGTACTTC. The chain is built from TRBV2 and TRBJ2-5, with a possible D match to TRBD2 (6 bases). CDR3 length: 14 amino acids. With 2 bases removed from V and 4 bases from J, the gap between germline ends came to 11 bases. From germline, CDR1 is SNHLY and CDR2 FYNNEI.

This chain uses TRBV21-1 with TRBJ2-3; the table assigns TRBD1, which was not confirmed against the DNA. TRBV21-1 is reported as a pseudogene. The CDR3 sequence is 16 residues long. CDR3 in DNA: TGTGCCAGCAGCAAATCTGTGCGACAGAGGACAGATACGCAGTATTTT. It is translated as CASSKSVRQRTDTQYF.

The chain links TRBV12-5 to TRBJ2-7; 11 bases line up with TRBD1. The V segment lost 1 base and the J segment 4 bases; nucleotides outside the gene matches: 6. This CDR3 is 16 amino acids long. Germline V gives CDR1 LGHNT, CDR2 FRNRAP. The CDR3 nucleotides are TGTGCTAGTGGTTTGGCGACCGGGACAGGGGGTTACGAGCAGTACTTC. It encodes CASGLATGTGGYEQYF. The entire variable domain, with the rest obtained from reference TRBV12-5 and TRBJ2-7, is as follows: DARVTQTPRHKVTEMGQEVTMRCQPILGHNTVFWYRQTMMQGLELLAYFRNRAPLDDSGMPKDRFSAEMPDATLATLKIQPSEPRDSAVYFCASGLATGTGGYEQYFGPGTRLTVT.

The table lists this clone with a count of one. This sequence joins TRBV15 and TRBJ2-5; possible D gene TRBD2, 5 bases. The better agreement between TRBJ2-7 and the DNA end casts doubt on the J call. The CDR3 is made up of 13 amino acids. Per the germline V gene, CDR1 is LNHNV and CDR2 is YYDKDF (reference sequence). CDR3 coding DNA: TGTGCCACAAGTGCGAGGGCAGCCGACGAGCAGTACTTC. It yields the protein CATSARAADEQYF.

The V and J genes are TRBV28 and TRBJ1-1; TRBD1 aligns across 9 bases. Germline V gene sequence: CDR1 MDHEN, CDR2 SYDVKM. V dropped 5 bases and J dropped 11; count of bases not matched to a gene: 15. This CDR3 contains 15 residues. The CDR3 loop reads CASSPRNRDRERAFF. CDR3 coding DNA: TGTGCCAGCAGTCCCCGGAACCGGGACAGGGAAAGGGCTTTCTTT.

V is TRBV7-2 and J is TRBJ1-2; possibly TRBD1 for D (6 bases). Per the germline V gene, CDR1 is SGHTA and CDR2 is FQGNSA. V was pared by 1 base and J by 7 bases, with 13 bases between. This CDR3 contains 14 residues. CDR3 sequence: CASSLEGGGGGYTF. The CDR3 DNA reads TGTGCCAGCAGCTTAGAGGGGGGGGGAGGTGGCTACACCTTC. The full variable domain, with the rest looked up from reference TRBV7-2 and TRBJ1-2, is GAGVSQSPSNKVTEKGKDVELRCDPISGHTALYWYRQSLGQGLEFLIYFQGNSAPDKSGLPSDRFSAERTGGSVSTLTIQRTQQEDSAVYLCASSLEGGGGGYTFGSGTRLTVV.

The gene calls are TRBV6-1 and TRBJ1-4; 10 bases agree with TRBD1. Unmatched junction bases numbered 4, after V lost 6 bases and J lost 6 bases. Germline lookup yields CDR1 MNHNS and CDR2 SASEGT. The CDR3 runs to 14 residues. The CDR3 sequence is CASSRTGGDEKLFF. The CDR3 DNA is TGTGCCAGCAGCCGGACAGGGGGGGATGAAAAACTGTTTTTT.

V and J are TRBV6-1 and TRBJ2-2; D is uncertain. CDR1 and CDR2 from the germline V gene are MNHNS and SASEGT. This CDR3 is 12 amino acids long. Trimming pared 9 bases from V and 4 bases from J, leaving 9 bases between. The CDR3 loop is CASTVTTGELFF. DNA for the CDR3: TGTGCCAGTACAGTGACCACCGGGGAGCTGTTTTTT.

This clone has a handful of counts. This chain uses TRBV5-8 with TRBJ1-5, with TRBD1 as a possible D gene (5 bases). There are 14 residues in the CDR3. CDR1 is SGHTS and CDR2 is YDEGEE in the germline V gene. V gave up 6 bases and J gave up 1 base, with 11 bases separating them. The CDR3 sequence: CASIPRGSNQPQHF. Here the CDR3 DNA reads TGTGCCAGCATCCCGCGGGGGAGCAATCAGCCCCAGCATTTT.

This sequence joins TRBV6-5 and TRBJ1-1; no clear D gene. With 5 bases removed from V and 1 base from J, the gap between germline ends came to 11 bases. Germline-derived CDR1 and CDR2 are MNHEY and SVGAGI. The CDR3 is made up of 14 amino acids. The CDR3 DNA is TGTGCCAGCAGTGAAGGTCTAGGGAACACTGAAGCTTTCTTT. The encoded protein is CASSEGLGNTEAFF.